The 24 T cell receptor beta chains in this list originate from one sample, sequenced in a study of blood T cells in healthy people across ages. A J-beta primer mix and a sample-barcoded 5' primer were used in a second PCR of roughly 6 to 12 cycles. TCRdb passed the 5' RACE reads through MiXCR, listing each CDR3 protein once. The sample records 1.5 million to 2 million distinct CDR3 sequences, roughly 30% being singletons. The sample comprised blood. These receptors came from a woman aged 25 to 45 in good health.

This clonotype was counted a few times. V is TRBV7-6 and J is TRBJ2-7, with TRBD1 identical over 10 bases. V was clipped by 8 bases and J by 4 bases; unmatched bases: 5. This CDR3 is 13 amino acids long. Germline-derived CDR1 and CDR2 are SGHVS and FNYEAQ. CDR3 residues: CASGTGESYEQYF. The CDR3 DNA follows: TGTGCCAGCGGGACAGGGGAGTCGTACGAGCAGTACTTC.

In its sample, this clonotype was seen many times. The chain is built from TRBV4-3 and TRBJ2-1; D remains unclear. This CDR3 contains 13 residues. The V gene's germline CDR1 is LGHNA and CDR2 YSLEER. The ends were cut back, 2 bases at V and 8 bases at J, with 10 bases in the middle. CDR3 sequence: CASSQPPVDEQFF. CDR3 DNA sequence: TGCGCCAGCAGCCAACCCCCCGTTGATGAGCAGTTCTTC.

This clonotype showed up many times. V and J are TRBV4-3 and TRBJ2-7; D perhaps matches TRBD2 (6 bases). Germline values: CDR1 LGHNA, CDR2 YSLEER. This CDR3 has 15 amino acids. With 0 bases removed from V and 3 bases from J, the gap between germline ends came to 12 bases. The CDR3 DNA is TGCGCCAGCAGCCAAGATAGGGACTCCTACTACGAGCAGTACTTC. Encoded protein: CASSQDRDSYYEQYF.

The genes are TRBV10-3 and TRBJ1-6; D is unclear. V was cut by 4 bases and J by 10 bases, with 14 bases left in between. This CDR3 spans 14 amino acids. Germline assignment: CDR1 ENHRY and CDR2 SYGVKD. The CDR3 spells CAISAGSRISPLHF. The DNA of the CDR3 is TGTGCCATCAGTGCCGGGTCCCGTATCTCACCCCTCCACTTT.

The table lists this clonotype with many counts. The CDR3 nucleotides read TGTGCCAGTCAGACGCTCACTGCAGGCGAGCAGTACTTC. Translation: CASQTLTAGEQYF. The genes are TRBV18 and TRBJ2-5; D gene ambiguous. The J call is uncertain, as TRBJ2-7 better fits the DNA end. This CDR3 is 13 amino acids long. In germline, CDR1 is KGHSH, CDR2 LQKENI.

The rearrangement uses TRBV5-1 and TRBJ2-7; 8 bases agree with TRBD2. The V gene end was trimmed by 5 bases and the J gene end by 0 bases; junction bases not matched to a gene: 7. There are 15 residues in the CDR3. Germline CDR1 reads SGHRS; CDR2 reads YFSETQ. CDR3 nucleotides: TGCGCCAGCAGGAGGACGGGGGGGAGCTCCTACGAGCAGTACTTC. Translation: CASRRTGGSSYEQYF.

This clonotype has ten or more counts. The chain employs TRBV4-1 and TRBJ2-1; 12 nucleotides match TRBD2. Germline V gene data show CDR1 as MGHRA and CDR2 as YSYEKL. The V and J ends lost 4 bases and 0 bases, in that order; junction bases with no gene match: 10. There are 19 residues in the CDR3. The CDR3 coding sequence is TGCGCCAGCAGCCGGAGGGCTAGCGGGGGGGTGACCTCCTACAATGAGCAGTTCTTC. It encodes CASSRRASGGVTSYNEQFF.

This clonotype was detected a few times. The V gene is TRBV7-9, the J gene TRBJ2-7; the D gene is possibly TRBD1 (6 bases). V lost 2 bases to trimming and J lost 6 bases, with 14 bases between them. The V gene's germline CDR1 is SEHNR and CDR2 FQNEAQ (reference sequence). CDR3 size: 14 residues. CDR3 sequence: CASSLLNRDGEQYF. The CDR3 DNA follows: TGTGCCAGCAGCTTACTTAACAGGGACGGCGAGCAGTACTTC.

The V gene is TRBV2, the J gene TRBJ1-5, with 7 nucleotides matching TRBD1. The V and J ends lost 9 bases and 5 bases, in that order; junction bases with no gene match: 10. This CDR3 is 14 amino acids long. Germline CDR1 SNHLY, CDR2 FYNNEI. CDR3 loop: CASSSTGPDQPQHF. Here the CDR3 DNA reads TGTGCCAGTTCCTCGACAGGGCCGGATCAGCCCCAGCATTTT.

DNA for the CDR3: TGCAGCGTTGGAGGGACAGGGGGCTCTGGGGCCAACGTCCTGACTTTC. It translates to CSVGGTGGSGANVLTF. The chain employs TRBV29-1 and TRBJ2-6; TRBD1 agrees at 11 bases. CDR3 length: 16 residues. The trim removed 4 bases at V and 0 bases at J, leaving 2 bases unmatched. Looked up from germline, CDR1 is SQVTM and CDR2 is ANQGSEA.

This chain links TRBV28 with TRBJ2-7, with 8 bases aligning to TRBD2. The CDR3 is 16 amino acids. Germline V gene sequence: CDR1 MDHEN, CDR2 SYDVKM. Losses at the gene ends were 7 bases for V and 7 bases for J; bases not matched to a gene: 18. CDR3 coding DNA: TGTGCCAGCACCTTTAGCGGGGATAGTATGGTTTATGAGCAGTACTTC. It codes for CASTFSGDSMVYEQYF.

This chain joins TRBV7-2 and TRBJ2-7; 8 bases line up with TRBD1. There are 16 residues in the CDR3. Germline assignment: CDR1 SGHTA and CDR2 FQGNSA. Trimming cost V 0 bases and J 4 bases; bases outside gene matches: 8. This CDR3 is CASSLASGQGAYEQYF. The CDR3 nucleotides read TGTGCCAGCAGCTTAGCGTCGGGGCAGGGGGCGTACGAGCAGTACTTC.

V usage is TRBV4-3 and J usage is TRBJ2-5; TRBD1 is a possible D gene (5 bases). CDR1 and CDR2 from the germline V gene are LGHNA and YSLEER. This CDR3 comprises 14 residues. The V end was cut by 1 base, the J end by 3 bases, with 9 bases between. This CDR3 reads CASSQGVGEETQYF. CDR3 sequence (DNA): TGCGCCAGCAGCCAAGGAGTAGGGGAAGAGACCCAGTACTTC.

V gene TRBV14 combines with J gene TRBJ2-3, with D tentatively TRBD1 (5 bases). Looked up from germline, CDR1 is SGHDN and CDR2 is FVKESK. V lost 2 bases and J 3 bases, leaving 12 bases between the germline ends. The CDR3 extends over 15 amino acids. CDR3 nucleotides: TGTGCCAGCAGCCAAAGGATCCAGGGTACAGATACGCAGTATTTT. Its protein product is CASSQRIQGTDTQYF.

V is TRBV4-3 and J is TRBJ2-1; D unclear. The CDR3 loop spans 16 amino acids. The germline V and J ends were trimmed by 0 bases and 6 bases, with 15 bases remaining between them. Germline assignment: CDR1 LGHNA and CDR2 YSLEER. The CDR3 region is CASSQDLGSPINEQFF. The CDR3 DNA is TGCGCCAGCAGCCAAGATTTGGGGTCCCCCATCAATGAGCAGTTCTTC.

This clonotype was counted many times. This chain joins TRBV4-1 and TRBJ1-6, with D uncertain. Looked up from germline, CDR1 is MGHRA and CDR2 is YSYEKL. Between the trimmed V and J ends, which lost 1 base and 10 bases, there was a span of 8 bases. The CDR3 sequence is 13 residues long. CDR3 bases: TGCGCCAGCAGCCAAGTACCCGACTCACCCCTCCACTTT. Its translation is CASSQVPDSPLHF.

This clonotype was seen at least ten times. The V and J genes are TRBV5-1 and TRBJ2-3, with D unclear. This CDR3 has 14 residues. The ends were cut back, 5 bases at V and 3 bases at J, with 13 bases in the middle. Germline loops: CDR1 SGHRS, CDR2 YFSETQ. The CDR3 coding sequence is TGCGCCAGCAGTCCCACCTCCCGGACAGATACGCAGTATTTT. This codes for CASSPTSRTDTQYF.

This chain links TRBV4-1 with TRBJ2-5; TRBD2 matches at 9 bases. The CDR3 sequence is 16 residues long. The V gene end was trimmed by 4 bases and the J gene end by 0 bases; junction bases not matched to a gene: 6. CDR1 MGHRA and CDR2 YSYEKL come from the germline V gene. CDR3 sequence: CASSPLERGDQETQYF. In DNA, the CDR3 is TGCGCCAGCAGCCCCCTCGAGCGGGGGGACCAAGAGACCCAGTACTTC.

This clonotype was counted between two and nine times. V is TRBV20-1 and J is TRBJ2-1; D possibly corresponds to TRBD1 (5 bases). The ends were cut back, 0 bases at V and 5 bases at J, with 20 bases in the middle. The CDR3 has 17 residues. CDR1 is DFQATT and CDR2 is SNEGSKA in the germline V gene (reference sequence). In DNA form, the CDR3 reads TGCAGTGCTAGAGAGGGGCTCCAAAAAGCTTTCGACAATGAGCAGTTCTTC. Protein product: CSAREGLQKAFDNEQFF.

Comment on this clonotype: Just one base apart from a much larger clone, this may be a read error. The J gene is TRBJ2-4, the V gene TRBV6-2 or TRBV6-3; 7 nucleotides match TRBD2. The J call may be in error: the DNA end matches TRBJ2-7 better. The CDR3 length is 16 residues. Germline V gene data show CDR1 as MNHEY and CDR2 as SVGEGT. The CDR3 sequence: CASSYSSGVDAYEQYF. CDR3 in DNA: TGTGCCAGCAGTTACTCGAGCGGGGTAGATGCCTACGAGCAGTACTTC.

This clonotype was seen a handful of times. The chain links TRBV5-6 to TRBJ2-1, with a possible D match to TRBD1 (6 bases). V shed 1 base and J shed 10 bases, with 12 bases lying between them. The CDR3 runs to 13 residues. Germline CDR1 is SGHDT and CDR2 is YYEEEE. The CDR3 DNA sequence: TGTGCCAGCAGCTTGCGGGCCGACAGGGAGCAGTTCTTC. As protein: CASSLRADREQFF.

V usage is TRBV20-1 and J usage is TRBJ2-1; TRBD2 agrees at 8 bases. There are 16 residues in the CDR3. Germline CDR1 DFQATT, CDR2 SNEGSKA (reference sequence). The V and J ends lost 5 bases and 3 bases, in that order; junction bases with no gene match: 12. The CDR3 region has the DNA TGCAGTGCTTCCATTATCCTAGCGGGTAGCTACAATGAGCAGTTCTTC. Protein product: CSASIILAGSYNEQFF.

Only a few counts were recorded for this clonotype. This rearrangement joins TRBV28 to TRBJ1-5; no clear D. CDR3 size: 16 residues. The ends were cut back, 3 bases at V and 5 bases at J, with 17 bases in the middle. Germline values: CDR1 MDHEN, CDR2 SYDVKM. The CDR3, as DNA: TGTGCCAGCAGTTTGTTCGGGCTCGGGAGGTATCAGCCCCAGCATTTT. Its protein product is CASSLFGLGRYQPQHF.

The gene calls are TRBV6-1 and TRBJ2-3, with no clear D. Trimming removed 4 bases from V and 11 bases from J, with 13 bases in between. From germline, CDR1 is MNHNS and CDR2 SASEGT. The CDR3 is made up of 12 amino acids. In DNA, the CDR3 is TGTGCCAGCAGTGTCCTCGGAGATCGGCAGTATTTT. This translates into CASSVLGDRQYF.